The 28 T cell receptor beta chains below were found in one sample sequenced in a study of neurological immune-mediated disorders. TCRdb processed the 5' RACE reads anew with MiXCR; each CDR3 protein has one entry. The data show about 25,000 distinct CDR3 sequences, with about 6.3% seen just once and 4.8% held by the top ten. The sequenced sample consisted of PBMCs. Source of these receptors: a woman in her forties in good health.

Ten or more counts support this clonotype. The V gene is TRBV6-4, the J gene TRBJ2-1; D might be TRBD2 (5 bases). V was shortened by 9 bases and J by 3 bases, with 18 bases between the two germline ends. Germline lookup yields CDR1 MRHNA and CDR2 SNTAGT. This CDR3 region has 15 residues. The CDR3 loop is CARGMAGPIYNEQFF. The DNA of the CDR3 is TGTGCCAGAGGTATGGCGGGTCCAATCTACAATGAGCAGTTCTTC.

This clonotype was picked up many times. The V gene is TRBV12-3 or TRBV12-4, the J gene TRBJ1-2; D perhaps matches TRBD1 (5 bases). V was clipped by 0 bases and J by 4 bases, with 9 bases between them. The CDR3 is 14 amino acids. This CDR3 reads CASSLAGVGYGYTF. DNA for the CDR3: TGTGCCAGCAGTTTAGCAGGGGTCGGCTATGGCTACACCTTC.

This clonotype is termed medium-sized. The chain couples TRBV20-1 to TRBJ2-7; no firm D call. V lost 4 bases and J lost 1, with 11 bases in between. CDR1 DFQATT and CDR2 SNEGSKA come from the germline V gene (reference sequence). The CDR3 is 13 residues long. CDR3 in amino acids: CSANPTASYEQYF. The CDR3 DNA reads TGCAGTGCTAACCCTACAGCGTCCTACGAGCAGTACTTC.

This clonotype occurred many times. The chain combines TRBV9 with TRBJ2-3, with D possibly TRBD2 on 5 matching bases. The germline V gene encodes CDR1 SGDLS and CDR2 YYNGEE. The CDR3 is 12 amino acids. V lost 2 bases, J lost 6 bases, and 7 bases lay in between. The chain's CDR3 is CASSVLADTQYF. The CDR3 DNA sequence: TGTGCCAGCAGCGTCCTAGCTGATACGCAGTATTTT.

This clonotype came up many times. The chain is built from TRBV6-5 and TRBJ1-2, with D hard to call. From germline, CDR1 is MNHEY and CDR2 SVGAGI. This CDR3 is built from 14 residues. The V and J ends lost 2 bases and 4 bases respectively, with 11 bases between them. The CDR3 loop reads CASSYAALGYGYTF. DNA for the CDR3: TGTGCCAGCAGTTACGCGGCTCTTGGCTATGGCTACACCTTC.

This clonotype was found many times. This chain links TRBV28 with TRBJ1-2; D unclear. Germline CDR1 and CDR2: MDHEN and SYDVKM. This CDR3 spans 13 amino acids. The ends were cut back, 3 bases at V and 5 bases at J, with 10 bases in the middle. The CDR3 coding sequence is TGTGCCAGCAGTTTCCCGGAGGGATATGGCTACACCTTC. Its protein is CASSFPEGYGYTF.

The sample holds many counts of this clonotype. The V call is TRBV20-1, the J call TRBJ1-6, with D maybe TRBD1 (5 bases). V dropped 2 bases and J dropped 0 bases, with 11 bases sitting between them. CDR3 length equals 16 residues. Germline CDR1 reads DFQATT; CDR2 reads SNEGSKA (reference sequence). The CDR3 region has the DNA TGCAGTGCTAGAAATGAGGGGTCCTCCTATAATTCACCCCTCCACTTT. Amino acids: CSARNEGSSYNSPLHF.

This clonotype was seen only once. Germline and junction disagree at one end, which may indicate a read error. The V and J genes are TRBV2 and TRBJ2-1; D not certain. CDR3 size: 11 residues. Germline lookup yields CDR1 SNHLY and CDR2 FYNNEI. The CDR3 loop is CVSSSLNEHFF. CDR3 bases: TGTGTCAGCAGTTCGTTAAATGAGCATTTCTTC.

Ten or more counts support this clonotype. The chain couples TRBV20-1 to TRBJ2-7; D is undetermined. The germline V and J ends were trimmed by 4 bases and 2 bases, with 9 bases remaining between them. The germline gives CDR1 DFQATT, CDR2 SNEGSKA (reference sequence). The CDR3 is made up of 12 amino acids. CDR3 residues: CSAKAGAYEQYF. In DNA, the CDR3 is TGCAGTGCTAAAGCAGGTGCCTACGAGCAGTACTTC.

This clonotype was counted at least ten times. The chain uses TRBV20-1 and TRBJ1-6; a possible D gene is TRBD1 (5 bases). CDR1 and CDR2 (germline): DFQATT, SNEGSKA (reference sequence). CDR3 length equals 12 residues. The chain's CDR3 is CSVNSGNSPLHF. The CDR3 nucleotides read TGCAGCGTAAACTCAGGGAATTCACCCCTCCACTTT.

This clonotype was observed many times. The chain couples TRBV5-1 to TRBJ2-7; D remains ambiguous. The CDR3 extends over 14 amino acids. V was pared by 1 base and J by 3 bases, with 11 bases between. Germline CDR1 and CDR2: SGHRS and YFSETQ. The CDR3: CASSLSGGNYEQYF. DNA for the CDR3: TGCGCCAGCAGCTTGTCGGGTGGGAACTACGAGCAGTACTTC.

This clonotype came up many times. The chain employs TRBV4-1 and TRBJ2-1; TRBD2 aligns across 8 bases. The CDR3 totals 15 residues. The J segment lost 10 bases and the V segment lost 0 bases, leaving 8 bases of the junction unmatched. CDR1 and CDR2 from the germline V gene are MGHRA and YSYEKL. The CDR3 nucleotides are TGCGCCAGCAGCCAAGAGGGGACTAGTCTGGGGGAGCAGTTCTTC. Its protein product is CASSQEGTSLGEQFF.

This clonotype was seen repeatedly, ten times or more. The chain employs TRBV20-1 and TRBJ1-2; 9 bases agree with TRBD1. V lost 4 bases, J lost 6 bases, and 6 bases stayed unmatched. Germline V CDR1 and CDR2: DFQATT, SNEGSKA (reference sequence). CDR3 size: 13 residues. The CDR3 coding sequence is TGCAGTGCTATTGTGGACAGGGGTCATGGCTACACCTTC. Translated, it gives CSAIVDRGHGYTF.

This clonotype was recorded at least ten times. The rearrangement uses TRBV4-1 and TRBJ2-7; 9 bases agree with TRBD1. From germline, CDR1 is MGHRA and CDR2 YSYEKL. Losses at the gene ends were 4 bases for V and 5 bases for J; bases not matched to a gene: 9. The CDR3 runs 15 residues. CDR3 DNA: TGCGCCAGCAGCCCACTGACAGGGGGGGCAAACGAGCAGTACTTC. Its translation is CASSPLTGGANEQYF.

The table lists this clonotype with many counts. The gene calls are TRBV5-1 and TRBJ2-1; D gene ambiguous. The CDR3 extends over 15 amino acids. Germline V CDR1 and CDR2: SGHRS, YFSETQ. V was cut by 4 bases and J by 0 bases, with 11 bases left in between. CDR3 DNA sequence: TGCGCCAGCAGCGCCGGATCCGGCTCCTACAATGAGCAGTTCTTC. Translation gives CASSAGSGSYNEQFF.

This clonotype occurred many times. For the CDR3, the DNA is TGTGCCAGCAGCTCGGAAAGTGTAGGGGGCGGTCAGCCCCAGCATTTT. It codes for CASSSESVGGGQPQHF. This chain connects TRBV7-9 to TRBJ1-5; 7 positions agree with TRBD1. Germline CDR1 reads SEHNR; CDR2 reads FQNEAQ (reference sequence). With 4 bases clipped from V and 6 bases from J, the junction kept 12 bases outside the gene matches. The length of the CDR3 is 16 residues.

This clonotype was detected many times. The genes are TRBV5-1 and TRBJ2-5; TRBD2 might be the D (5 bases). The CDR3 is 13 amino acids. CDR1 SGHRS and CDR2 YFSETQ come from the germline V gene. Trimming pared 7 bases from V and 5 bases from J, leaving 15 bases between. This CDR3 is CASRLSWAETQYF. For the CDR3, the DNA is TGCGCCAGCCGACTATCCTGGGCTGAGACCCAGTACTTC.

This clonotype was counted at least ten times. The chain combines TRBV12-3 or TRBV12-4 with TRBJ2-1, with 9 bases that match TRBD1. The CDR3 length is 15 residues. Trimming took 3 bases from V and 5 from J; bases not matched to a gene: 5. CDR3: CASSLGTGRNNEQFF. In DNA form, the CDR3 reads TGTGCCAGCAGTTTGGGGACAGGGAGGAACAATGAGCAGTTCTTC.

The sample holds many counts of this clonotype. The chain recombines TRBV20-1 with TRBJ1-5; D is unresolved. Looked up from germline, CDR1 is DFQATT and CDR2 is SNEGSKA (reference sequence). V was clipped by 2 bases and J by 0 bases, with 11 bases between them. This CDR3 spans 15 amino acids. In nucleotides, the CDR3 is TGCAGTGCTAGAAGTCTGGGAAATAGCAATCAGCCCCAGCATTTT. This sequence encodes CSARSLGNSNQPQHF.

This clonotype was counted ten times or more. V is TRBV7-8 and J is TRBJ1-3; possible D gene TRBD1, 6 bases. The V gene lost 5 bases and the J gene lost 0 bases, with 11 bases spanning the gap. The length of the CDR3 is 15 residues. CDR1 is SGHVS, CDR2 FQNEAQ, per germline. The CDR3 region is CASSQQGTSGNTIYF. CDR3 sequence (DNA): TGTGCCAGCAGCCAACAGGGTACCTCTGGAAACACCATATATTTT.

This clonotype has at least ten counts. The chain is built from TRBV5-1 and TRBJ2-1; TRBD2 aligns across 7 bases. This CDR3 contains 15 residues. Looked up from germline, CDR1 is SGHRS and CDR2 is YFSETQ. V lost 2 bases, J lost 7 bases, and 9 bases stayed unmatched. The CDR3, as DNA: TGCGCCAGCAGCTTTTACTTAGCGGGTTCTAATGAGCAGTTCTTC. Translating gives CASSFYLAGSNEQFF.

This clonotype came up many times. The rearrangement joins TRBV7-9 to TRBJ2-7; D remains ambiguous. The CDR3 spans 13 residues. The germline V and J ends were trimmed by 3 bases and 6 bases, with 12 bases remaining between them. Germline values: CDR1 SEHNR, CDR2 FQNEAQ (reference sequence). The CDR3 region is CASSFVQPGEQYF. The CDR3 DNA reads as TGTGCCAGCAGCTTTGTTCAACCGGGCGAGCAGTACTTC.

This clonotype was seen many times. The gene calls are TRBV20-1 and TRBJ2-3, with D perhaps TRBD2 (5 bases). Deletions cut 3 bases from V and 1 base from J, with 8 bases between. The CDR3 sequence is 13 residues long. Germline assignment: CDR1 DFQATT and CDR2 SNEGSKA (reference sequence). DNA of the CDR3: TGCAGTGCTAGCTCAGCGGGCACAGATACGCAGTATTTT. This encodes CSASSAGTDTQYF.

This clonotype was counted many times. This chain links TRBV19 with TRBJ1-5, with D uncertain. V gave up 5 bases and J gave up 4 bases, with 12 bases separating them. Per the germline V gene, CDR1 is LNHDA and CDR2 is SQIVND (reference sequence). The CDR3 has 14 residues. The CDR3 bases are TGTGCCAGTAGTCCGCTGGCTCATAATCAGCCCCAGCATTTT. Translation gives CASSPLAHNQPQHF.

This clonotype was detected many times. This rearrangement joins TRBV14 to TRBJ2-1; unclear D gene. Germline values: CDR1 SGHDN, CDR2 FVKESK. The CDR3 contains 14 residues. V shed 0 bases and J shed 6 bases, with 9 bases lying between them. CDR3 sequence reads: CASSQEQVSNEQFF. CDR3 nucleotides: TGTGCCAGCAGCCAAGAGCAGGTTAGCAATGAGCAGTTCTTC. The full variable domain, rest sourced from reference TRBV14 and TRBJ2-1, is EAGVTQFPSHSVIEKGQTVTLRCDPISGHDNLYWYRRVMGKEIKFLLHFVKESKQDESGMPNNRFLAERTGGTYSTLKVQPAELEDSGVYFCASSQEQVSNEQFFGPGTRLTVL.

This clonotype appeared many times. The rearrangement uses TRBV7-3 and TRBJ1-6; D may be TRBD1 (5 bases). Trimming took 4 bases from V and 7 from J, leaving 14 bases between them. This CDR3 has 15 amino acids. The germline V gene has CDR1 SGHTA and CDR2 FQGTGA. The CDR3 loop reads CASSSSGLGNSPLHF. CDR3 DNA: TGTGCCAGCAGCTCCTCGGGACTGGGGAATTCACCCCTCCACTTT.

This clonotype ranks as medium-sized. V is TRBV7-2 and J is TRBJ2-7; D ambiguous. CDR1 is SGHTA and CDR2 is FQGNSA in the germline V gene. Trimming shortened V by 1 base and J by 6 bases, and 19 bases separated the two germline ends. This CDR3 spans 16 amino acids. The CDR3 sequence: CASSLVVRQSFGEQYF. As DNA, the CDR3 is TGTGCCAGCAGCTTAGTGGTGAGGCAGTCGTTCGGCGAGCAGTACTTC.

This clonotype showed up many times. The chain recombines TRBV3-1 with TRBJ2-1; possibly TRBD1 or TRBD2 for D (5 bases each). There are 11 residues in the CDR3. Germline values: CDR1 LGHDT, CDR2 YNNKEL (reference sequence). Trimming removed 4 bases at V and 15 bases at J, with 13 bases between. The CDR3 region has the DNA TGTGCCAGCAGCCTCCTTGGGACCTGGTTCTTC. It yields the protein CASSLLGTWFF.